This TCR beta chain was obtained from a study of Ad26.COV2.S vaccination and SARS-CoV-2 variants. General study results and limits: Measurements of TCR breadth and depth may have given underestimates of the total T cell responses.

V lost 6 bases and J 2 bases, leaving 17 bases between the germline ends. In germline, CDR1 is MNHNY, CDR2 SVGAGI (reference sequence). The CDR3 consists of 15 residues. Data came from immunoSEQ multiplex PCR; TCRdb stores just in-frame clones and leaves some out. The table has 400,000 to 450,000 clones, 80% to 95% seen once. Treatment of the sample: over 15 received Ad26.COV2.S at low or high dose, single or two shots; about 5 received placebo; per-sample allocation not given. It was on day 63 after the first vaccine or placebo injection that samples were taken. Concerning this clone: Its antigen remains unknown.

Sample: peripheral blood, taken in a trial of Ad26.COV2.S vaccine versus placebo. The chain couples TRBV6-6 to TRBJ2-7, with no clear D. This clonotype originated in a person aged 18-65 years who received the Ad26.COV2.S COVID-19 vaccine or a placebo. CDR3 sequence (DNA): TGTGCCAGCAGCTCCCCCCGACCAACCGCCTACGAGCAGTACTTC. Its translation: CASSSPRPTAYEQYF.